This T cell receptor (beta chain) emerged from a study of blood T cell repertoires in COVID-19. This CDR3 is built from 15 residues. V was cut by 0 bases and J by 8 bases, with 16 bases left in between. Per germline, CDR1 MGHRA and CDR2 YSYEKL. Assay used: immunoSEQ multiplex PCR; TCRdb lists only in-frame clones, some missing. The table records over 70,000 clones, approximately 84% of them present only once. The sequenced sample consisted of peripheral blood. The receptor's source is a man aged 70-80 years with COVID-19, enrolled during active disease. The genes are TRBV4-1 and TRBJ1-2; D is possibly TRBD1 (6 bases). CDR3 region: CASSQEGAGAGGYTF. CDR3 DNA: TGCGCCAGCAGCCAAGAAGGGGCGGGGGCAGGGGGCTACACCTTC.